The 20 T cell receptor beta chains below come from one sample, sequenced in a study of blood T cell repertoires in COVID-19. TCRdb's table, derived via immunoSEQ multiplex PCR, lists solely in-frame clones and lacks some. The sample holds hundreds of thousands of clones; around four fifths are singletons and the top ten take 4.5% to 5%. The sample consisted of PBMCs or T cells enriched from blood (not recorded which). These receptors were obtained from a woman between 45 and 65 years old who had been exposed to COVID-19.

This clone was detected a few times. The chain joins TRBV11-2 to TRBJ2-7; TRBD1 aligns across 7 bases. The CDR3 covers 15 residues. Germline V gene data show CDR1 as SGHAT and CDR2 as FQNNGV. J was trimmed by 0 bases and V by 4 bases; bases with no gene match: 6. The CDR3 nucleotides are TGTGCCAGCAGCTCCTATACAGGGGACTCCTACGAGCAGTACTTC. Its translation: CASSSYTGDSYEQYF. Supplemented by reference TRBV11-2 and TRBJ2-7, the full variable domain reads EAGVAQSPRYKIIEKRQSVAFWCNPISGHATLYWYQQILGQGPKLLIQFQNNGVVDDSQLPKDRFSAERLKGVDSTLKIQPAKLEDSAVYLCASSSYTGDSYEQYFGPGTRLTVT.

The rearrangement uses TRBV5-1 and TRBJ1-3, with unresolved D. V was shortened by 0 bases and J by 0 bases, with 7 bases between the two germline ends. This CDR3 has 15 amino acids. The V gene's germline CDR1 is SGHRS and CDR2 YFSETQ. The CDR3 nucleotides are TGCGCCAGCAGCTTGGTTCCAGGCTCTGGAAACACCATATATTTT. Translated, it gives CASSLVPGSGNTIYF.

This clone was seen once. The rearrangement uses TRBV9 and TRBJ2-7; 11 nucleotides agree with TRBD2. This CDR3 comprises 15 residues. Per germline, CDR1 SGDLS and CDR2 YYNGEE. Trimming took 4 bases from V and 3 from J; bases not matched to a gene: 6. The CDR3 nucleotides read TGTGCCAGCAGCCTAGCGGGGGGCCCTGACTACGAGCAGTACTTC. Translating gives CASSLAGGPDYEQYF.

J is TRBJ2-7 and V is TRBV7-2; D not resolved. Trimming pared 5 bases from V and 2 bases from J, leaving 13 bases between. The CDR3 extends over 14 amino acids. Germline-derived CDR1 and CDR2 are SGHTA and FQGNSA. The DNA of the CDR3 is TGTGCCAGCAGCCCCCTGGGCCAAGCCTACGAGCAGTACTTC. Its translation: CASSPLGQAYEQYF.

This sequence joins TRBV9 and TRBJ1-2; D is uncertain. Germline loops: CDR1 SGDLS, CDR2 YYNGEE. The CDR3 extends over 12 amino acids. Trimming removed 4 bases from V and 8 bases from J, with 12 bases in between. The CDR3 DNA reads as TGTGCCAGCAGCCCCCTGGCAGGCGGCTACACCTTC. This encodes CASSPLAGGYTF.

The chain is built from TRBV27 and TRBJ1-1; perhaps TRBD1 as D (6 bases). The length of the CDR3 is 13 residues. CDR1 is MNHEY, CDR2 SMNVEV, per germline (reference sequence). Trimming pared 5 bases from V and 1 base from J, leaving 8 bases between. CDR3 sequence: CASSGDKNTEAFF. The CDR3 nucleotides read TGTGCCAGCAGTGGGGACAAGAACACTGAAGCTTTCTTT.

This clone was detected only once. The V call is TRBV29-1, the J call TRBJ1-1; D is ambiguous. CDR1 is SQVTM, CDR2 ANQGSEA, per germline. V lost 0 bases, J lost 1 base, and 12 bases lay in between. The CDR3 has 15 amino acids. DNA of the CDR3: TGCAGCGTTGAAGATCGGGCGGGTACGAACACTGAAGCTTTCTTT. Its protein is CSVEDRAGTNTEAFF.

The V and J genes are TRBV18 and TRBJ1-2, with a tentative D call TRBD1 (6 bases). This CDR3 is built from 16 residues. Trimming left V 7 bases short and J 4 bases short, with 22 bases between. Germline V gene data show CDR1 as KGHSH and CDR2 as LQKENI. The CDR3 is CASWRRDTILSYGYTF. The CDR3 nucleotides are TGTGCCAGCTGGCGTCGGGACACAATCTTAAGCTATGGCTACACCTTC.

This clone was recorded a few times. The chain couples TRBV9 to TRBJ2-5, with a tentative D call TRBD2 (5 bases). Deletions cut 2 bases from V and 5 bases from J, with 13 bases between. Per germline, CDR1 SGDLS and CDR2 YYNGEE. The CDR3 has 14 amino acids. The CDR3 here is CASSVGARGETQYF. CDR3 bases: TGTGCCAGCAGCGTCGGAGCCCGAGGGGAGACCCAGTACTTC.

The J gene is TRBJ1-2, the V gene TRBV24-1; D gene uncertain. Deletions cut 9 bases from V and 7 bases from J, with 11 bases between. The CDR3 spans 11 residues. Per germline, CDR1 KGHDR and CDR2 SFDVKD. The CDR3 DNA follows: TGTGCCACCTCAGAGGCCGGTGGCTACACCTTC. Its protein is CATSEAGGYTF.

The CDR3 DNA is TGTGCCACCGCCGATTTGGGGACAGGGAACCAAGAGACCCAGTACTTC. It specifies CATADLGTGNQETQYF. V is TRBV27 and J is TRBJ2-5, with TRBD1 identical over 9 bases. Per the germline V gene, CDR1 is MNHEY and CDR2 is SMNVEV (reference sequence). V lost 10 bases, J lost 0 bases, and 12 bases stayed unmatched. CDR3 length: 16 amino acids.

The CDR3 sequence: CASTPGPNTEAFF. CDR3 nucleotides: TGTGCCAGCACCCCGGGTCCGAACACTGAAGCTTTCTTT. The chain joins TRBV6-5 to TRBJ1-1; D gene unclear. The ends were cut back, 7 bases at V and 1 base at J, with 10 bases in the middle. The CDR3 spans 13 residues. The V gene's germline CDR1 is MNHEY and CDR2 SVGAGI.

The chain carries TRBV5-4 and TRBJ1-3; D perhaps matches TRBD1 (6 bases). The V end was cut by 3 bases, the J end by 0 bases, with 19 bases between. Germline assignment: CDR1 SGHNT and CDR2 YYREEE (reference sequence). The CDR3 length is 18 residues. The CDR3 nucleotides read TGTGCCAGCAGCTCGAAAGGGCAGGGGCCCACCTCTGGAAACACCATATATTTT. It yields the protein CASSSKGQGPTSGNTIYF.

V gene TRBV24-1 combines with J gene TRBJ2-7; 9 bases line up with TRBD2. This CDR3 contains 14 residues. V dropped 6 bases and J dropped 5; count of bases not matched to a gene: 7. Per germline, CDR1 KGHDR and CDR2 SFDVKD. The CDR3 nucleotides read TGTGCCACCAGTTCCACGGGCGGGGGGGACGAGCAGTACTTC. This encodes CATSSTGGGDEQYF.

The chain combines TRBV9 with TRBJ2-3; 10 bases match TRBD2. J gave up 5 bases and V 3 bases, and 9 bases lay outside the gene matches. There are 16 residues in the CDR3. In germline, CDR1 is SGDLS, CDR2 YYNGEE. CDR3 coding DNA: TGTGCCAGCAGCGAAACAGCGGGGGGGCAGGGAGATACGCAGTATTTT. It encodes CASSETAGGQGDTQYF.

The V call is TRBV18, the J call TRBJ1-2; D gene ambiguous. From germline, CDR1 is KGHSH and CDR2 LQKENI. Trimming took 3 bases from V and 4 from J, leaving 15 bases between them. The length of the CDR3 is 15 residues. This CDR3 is CASSPGTGKSYGYTF. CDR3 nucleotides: TGTGCCAGCTCACCCGGCACGGGGAAGTCCTATGGCTACACCTTC.

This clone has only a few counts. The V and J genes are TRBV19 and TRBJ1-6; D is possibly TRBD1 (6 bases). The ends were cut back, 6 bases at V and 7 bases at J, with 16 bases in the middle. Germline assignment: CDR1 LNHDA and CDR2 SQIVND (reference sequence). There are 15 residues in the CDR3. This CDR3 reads CASRIGGQKNSPLHF. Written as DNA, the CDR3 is TGTGCCAGTAGGATCGGTGGACAGAAAAATTCACCCCTCCACTTT.

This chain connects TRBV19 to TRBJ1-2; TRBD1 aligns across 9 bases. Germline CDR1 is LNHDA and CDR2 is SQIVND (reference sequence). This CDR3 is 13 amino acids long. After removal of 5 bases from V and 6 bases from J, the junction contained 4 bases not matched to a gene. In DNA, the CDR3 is TGTGCCAGTAGTTTCGACAGGGGGGATGGCTACACCTTC. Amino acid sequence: CASSFDRGDGYTF.

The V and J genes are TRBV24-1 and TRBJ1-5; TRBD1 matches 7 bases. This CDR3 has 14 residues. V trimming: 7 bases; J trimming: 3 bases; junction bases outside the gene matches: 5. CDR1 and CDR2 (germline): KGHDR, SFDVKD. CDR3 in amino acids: CATRDRDPNQPQHF. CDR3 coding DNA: TGTGCCACCAGAGACAGGGACCCCAATCAGCCCCAGCATTTT.

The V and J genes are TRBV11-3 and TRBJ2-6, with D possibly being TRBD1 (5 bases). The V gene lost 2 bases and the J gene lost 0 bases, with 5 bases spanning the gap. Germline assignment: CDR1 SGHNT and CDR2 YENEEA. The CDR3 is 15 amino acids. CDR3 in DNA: TGTGCCAGCAGCTTACAGGGCTCTGGGGCCAACGTCCTGACTTTC. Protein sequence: CASSLQGSGANVLTF.